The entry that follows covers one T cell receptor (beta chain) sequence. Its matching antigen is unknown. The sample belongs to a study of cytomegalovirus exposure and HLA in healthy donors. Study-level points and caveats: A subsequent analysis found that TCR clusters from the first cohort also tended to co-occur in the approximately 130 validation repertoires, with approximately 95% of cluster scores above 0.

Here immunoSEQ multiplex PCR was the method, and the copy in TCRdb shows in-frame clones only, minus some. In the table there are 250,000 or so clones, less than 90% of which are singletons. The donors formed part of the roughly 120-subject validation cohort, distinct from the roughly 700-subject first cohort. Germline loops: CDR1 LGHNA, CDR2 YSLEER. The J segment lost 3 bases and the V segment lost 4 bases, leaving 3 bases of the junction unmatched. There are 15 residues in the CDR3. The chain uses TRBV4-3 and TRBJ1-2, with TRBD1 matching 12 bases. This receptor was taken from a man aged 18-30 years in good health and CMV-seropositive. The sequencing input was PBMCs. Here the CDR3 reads CASSRGQGADYGYTF. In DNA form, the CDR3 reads TGCGCCAGCAGCCGGGGACAGGGGGCAGACTATGGCTACACCTTC.